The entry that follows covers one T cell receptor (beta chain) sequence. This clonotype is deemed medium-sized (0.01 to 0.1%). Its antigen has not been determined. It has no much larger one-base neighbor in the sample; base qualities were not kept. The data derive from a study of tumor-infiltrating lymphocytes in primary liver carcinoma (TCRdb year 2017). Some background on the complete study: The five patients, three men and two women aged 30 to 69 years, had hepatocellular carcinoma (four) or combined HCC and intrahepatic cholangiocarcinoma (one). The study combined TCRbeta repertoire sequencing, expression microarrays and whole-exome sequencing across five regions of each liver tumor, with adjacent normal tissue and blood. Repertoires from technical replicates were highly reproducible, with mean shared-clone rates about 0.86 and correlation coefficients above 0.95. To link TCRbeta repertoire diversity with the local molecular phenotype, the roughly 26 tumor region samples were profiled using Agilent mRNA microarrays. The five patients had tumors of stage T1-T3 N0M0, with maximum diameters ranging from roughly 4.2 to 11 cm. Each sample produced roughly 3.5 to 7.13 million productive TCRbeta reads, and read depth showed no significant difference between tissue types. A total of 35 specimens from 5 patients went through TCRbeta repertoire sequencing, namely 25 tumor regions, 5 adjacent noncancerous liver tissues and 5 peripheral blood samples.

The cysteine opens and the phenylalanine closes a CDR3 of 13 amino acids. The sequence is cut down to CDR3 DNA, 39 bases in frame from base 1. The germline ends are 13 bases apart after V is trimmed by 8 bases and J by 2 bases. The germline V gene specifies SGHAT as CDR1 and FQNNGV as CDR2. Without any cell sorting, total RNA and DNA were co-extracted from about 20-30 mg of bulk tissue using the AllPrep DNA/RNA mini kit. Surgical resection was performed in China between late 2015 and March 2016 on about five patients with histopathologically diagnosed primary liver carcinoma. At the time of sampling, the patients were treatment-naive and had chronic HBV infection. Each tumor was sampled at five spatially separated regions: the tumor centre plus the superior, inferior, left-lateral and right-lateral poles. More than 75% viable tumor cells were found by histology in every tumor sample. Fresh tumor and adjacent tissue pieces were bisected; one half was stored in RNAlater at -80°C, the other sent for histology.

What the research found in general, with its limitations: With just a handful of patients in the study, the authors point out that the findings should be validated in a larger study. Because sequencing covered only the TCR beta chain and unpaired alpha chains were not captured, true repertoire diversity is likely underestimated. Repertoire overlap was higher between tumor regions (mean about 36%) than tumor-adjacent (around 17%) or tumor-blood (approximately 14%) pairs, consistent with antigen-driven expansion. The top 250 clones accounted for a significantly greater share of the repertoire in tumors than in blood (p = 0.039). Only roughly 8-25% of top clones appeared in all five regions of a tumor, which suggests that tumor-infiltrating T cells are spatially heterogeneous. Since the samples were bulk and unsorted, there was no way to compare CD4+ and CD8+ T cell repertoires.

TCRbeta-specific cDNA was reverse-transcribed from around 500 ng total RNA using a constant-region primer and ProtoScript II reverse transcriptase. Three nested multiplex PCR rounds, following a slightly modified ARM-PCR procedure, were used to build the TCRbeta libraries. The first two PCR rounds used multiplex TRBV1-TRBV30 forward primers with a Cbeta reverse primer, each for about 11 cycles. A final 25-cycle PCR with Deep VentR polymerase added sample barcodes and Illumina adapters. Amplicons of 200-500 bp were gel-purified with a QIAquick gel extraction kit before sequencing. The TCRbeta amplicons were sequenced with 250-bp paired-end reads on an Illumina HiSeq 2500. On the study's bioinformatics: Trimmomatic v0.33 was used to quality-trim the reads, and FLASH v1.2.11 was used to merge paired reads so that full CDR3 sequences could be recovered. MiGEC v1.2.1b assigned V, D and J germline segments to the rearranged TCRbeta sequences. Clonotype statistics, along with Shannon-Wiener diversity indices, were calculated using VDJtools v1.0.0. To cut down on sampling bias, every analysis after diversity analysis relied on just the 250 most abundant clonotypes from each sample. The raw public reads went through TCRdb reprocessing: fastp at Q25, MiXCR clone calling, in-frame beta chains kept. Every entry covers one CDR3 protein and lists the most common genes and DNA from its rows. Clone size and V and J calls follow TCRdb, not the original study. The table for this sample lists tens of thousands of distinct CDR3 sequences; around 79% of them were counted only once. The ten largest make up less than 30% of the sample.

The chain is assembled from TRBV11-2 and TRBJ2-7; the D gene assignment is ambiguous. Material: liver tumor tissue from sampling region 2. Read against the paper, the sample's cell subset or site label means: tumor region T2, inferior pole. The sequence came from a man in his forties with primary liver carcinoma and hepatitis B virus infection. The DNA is TGTGCCAGCCCCAAAGAGGCGCCCTACGAGCAGTACTTC. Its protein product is CASPKEAPYEQYF. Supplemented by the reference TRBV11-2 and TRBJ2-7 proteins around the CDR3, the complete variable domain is EAGVAQSPRYKIIEKRQSVAFWCNPISGHATLYWYQQILGQGPKLLIQFQNNGVVDDSQLPKDRFSAERLKGVDSTLKIQPAKLEDSAVYLCASPKEAPYEQYFGPGTRLTVT.